The 19 T cell receptor beta chains listed next were all sequenced from one sample in a study of T cells in Graves' hyperthyroidism and ophthalmopathy. Amplified TCR beta CDR3 regions derived from RNA transcripts. A first-round RT-PCR of the TCR CDR3 used the HTBI primer set. TCRdb reprocessed the multiplex PCR reads via MiXCR and lists one record per CDR3 protein. The sample shows over 200,000 distinct CDR3 sequences, approximately 14% of them seen only once. What was sequenced was blood. The receptors derive from a woman between 40 and 50 years old with Graves' hyperthyroidism that later progressed to Graves' ophthalmopathy.

For this clonotype: This may stem from a read error, because a much larger clone lies one nucleotide away. The rearrangement links TRBV6-5 to TRBJ2-2, with D perhaps TRBD2 (5 bases). Per the germline V gene, CDR1 is MNHEY and CDR2 is SVGAGI. Trimming cost V 4 bases and J 0 bases, with 12 bases left between them. The CDR3 is 16 amino acids. CDR3 residues: CASSSLRTPNTGELFF. CDR3 in DNA: TGTGCCAGCAGTTCTCTGAGGACTCCGAACACCGGGGAGCTGTTTTTT.

This clonotype was detected only a few times. The rearrangement joins TRBV6-1 to TRBJ1-4, with D uncertain. V was cut by 0 bases and J by 7 bases, with 6 bases left in between. Germline V gives CDR1 MNHNS, CDR2 SASEGT. The CDR3 length is 13 residues. As DNA, the CDR3 is TGTGCCAGCAGTGAAGCGCTAAGTGAAAAACTGTTTTTT. Translated, it gives CASSEALSEKLFF.

The table lists this clonotype with many counts. V is TRBV5-1 and J is TRBJ2-2; 7 positions agree with TRBD2. The CDR3 consists of 17 residues. Trimming cost V 6 bases and J 4 bases; bases outside gene matches: 15. Germline V gene sequence: CDR1 SGHRS, CDR2 YFSETQ. CDR3 nucleotides: TGCGCCAGCACCCCGTATGGGGAGGGCCCTCGCACCGGGGAGCTGTTTTTT. It encodes CASTPYGEGPRTGELFF.

This clonotype was seen at least ten times. The CDR3 spells CASSPGQLDSPLHF. In nucleotides, the CDR3 is TGTGCCAGCAGCCCGGGACAGTTGGATTCACCCCTCCACTTT. The chain combines TRBV7-9 with TRBJ1-6, with TRBD1 identical over 7 bases. This CDR3 is 14 amino acids long. V lost 5 bases and J lost 8; bases outside the gene matches: 6. Germline lookup yields CDR1 SEHNR and CDR2 FQNEAQ (reference sequence).

The chain combines TRBV12-3 or TRBV12-4 with TRBJ1-6; weak D call: TRBD1 (6 bases). V lost 6 bases and J lost 7, with 13 bases in between. The CDR3 extends over 14 amino acids. CDR3 sequence: CASSLQGSNSPLHF. DNA for the CDR3: TGTGCCAGCAGCTTACAGGGTTCGAATTCACCCCTCCACTTT.

This clonotype occurred many times. J is TRBJ2-7 and V is TRBV10-3; D gene ambiguous. Germline-derived CDR1 and CDR2 are ENHRY and SYGVKD. With 2 bases removed from V and 3 bases from J, the gap between germline ends came to 5 bases. This CDR3 contains 12 residues. As DNA, the CDR3 is TGTGCCATCAGTGAGCGGAACTACGAGCAGTACTTC. This sequence encodes CAISERNYEQYF.

In this sample, this clonotype turned up many times. V usage is TRBV19 and J usage is TRBJ2-1, with a weak D call TRBD2 (5 bases). This CDR3 comprises 16 residues. Trimming took off 6 bases at V and 6 bases at J, with 21 bases between the two ends. Germline V gene lookup returns CDR1 LNHDA and CDR2 SQIVND (reference sequence). The CDR3 sequence: CASRSPGKPSGNEQFF. In DNA, the CDR3 is TGTGCCAGTAGATCTCCGGGAAAACCTTCCGGCAATGAGCAGTTCTTC. Together with reference TRBV19 and TRBJ2-1, the CDR3 gives the full variable domain: DGGITQSPKYLFRKEGQNVTLSCEQNLNHDAMYWYRQDPGQGLRLIYYSQIVNDFQKGDIAEGYSVSREKKESFPLTVTSAQKNPTAFYLCASRSPGKPSGNEQFFGPGTRLTVL.

This clonotype came up many times. This chain joins TRBV28 and TRBJ2-7; the D call may be TRBD1 or TRBD2 (6 bases each). The CDR3 runs 14 residues. Trimming took off 5 bases at V and 5 bases at J, with 16 bases between the two ends. Looked up from germline, CDR1 is MDHEN and CDR2 is SYDVKM. CDR3 sequence reads: CASSPSWGADEQYF. The CDR3 bases are TGTGCCAGCAGTCCCAGTTGGGGGGCCGACGAGCAGTACTTC.

This clonotype was observed at least ten times. The chain uses TRBV2 and TRBJ2-1; unclear D gene. Germline V gene lookup returns CDR1 SNHLY and CDR2 FYNNEI. V was pared by 1 base and J by 2 bases, with 12 bases between. CDR3 size: 16 residues. The CDR3 loop is CASSEELPTTYNEQFF. The CDR3 DNA reads TGTGCCAGCAGTGAAGAACTCCCTACTACCTACAATGAGCAGTTCTTC.

This clonotype was counted ten times or more. V and J are TRBV7-2 and TRBJ2-3; 9 bases fit TRBD2. The junction had 0 bases not matched to a gene; V was cut back by 3 bases and J by 5 bases. The CDR3 runs 13 residues. Germline lookup yields CDR1 SGHTA and CDR2 FQGNSA. Here the CDR3 DNA reads TGTGCCAGCAGCTTGACTAGCGGAGATACGCAGTATTTT. It translates to CASSLTSGDTQYF.

This clonotype was counted only a few times. The rearrangement uses TRBV9 and TRBJ2-3; 10 bases line up with TRBD2. The CDR3 spans 16 residues. Germline CDR1 is SGDLS and CDR2 is YYNGEE. With V trimmed by 1 base and J by 2 bases, 4 bases remained unmatched. The CDR3, as DNA: TGTGCCAGCAGCGTATGGAGCGGGAGGGACACAGATACGCAGTATTTT. Encoded protein: CASSVWSGRDTDTQYF.

This clonotype was detected ten times or more. This rearrangement joins TRBV11-2 to TRBJ2-3; unclear D gene. V was cut by 0 bases and J by 3 bases, with 10 bases left in between. Germline CDR1 and CDR2: SGHAT and FQNNGV. The CDR3 spans 15 residues. CDR3 loop: CASSLDPASTDTQYF. CDR3 coding DNA: TGTGCCAGCAGCTTAGATCCGGCTTCTACAGATACGCAGTATTTT.

The chain combines TRBV5-1 with TRBJ2-7, with TRBD2 matching over 10 bases. V lost 2 bases, J lost 7 bases, and 18 bases stayed unmatched. This CDR3 spans 18 amino acids. Germline loops: CDR1 SGHRS, CDR2 YFSETQ. This CDR3 reads CASSFPRPLAGTRDEQYF. The CDR3 DNA reads TGCGCCAGCAGCTTTCCCCGCCCACTAGCGGGAACTAGAGATGAGCAGTACTTC.

This clonotype was seen repeatedly, ten times or more. The V and J genes are TRBV12-3 or TRBV12-4 and TRBJ2-1, with D possibly TRBD2 on 5 matching bases. The ends were cut back, 6 bases at V and 0 bases at J, with 15 bases in the middle. This CDR3 is 16 amino acids long. The CDR3 DNA is TGTGCCAGCAGCCGGGGAAGCCGTCCCTCCTACAATGAGCAGTTCTTC. Its translation is CASSRGSRPSYNEQFF.

Points on this clonotype: A much larger clonotype is one base distant, so this may be a read error. The gene calls are TRBV7-2 and TRBJ1-2; no clear D. From germline, CDR1 is SGHTA and CDR2 FQGNSA. The V end was cut by 2 bases, the J end by 4 bases, with 8 bases between. This CDR3 spans 13 amino acids. CDR3 sequence: CASSLMVSYGYTF. The CDR3 nucleotides are TGTGCCAGCAGCTTAATGGTTAGCTATGGCTACACCTTC.

This clonotype was counted many times. CDR3 sequence (DNA): TGTGCCAGCAGCCTCGGGCAGGGGCTTGAAAAACTGTTTTTT. Its protein is CASSLGQGLEKLFF. This sequence joins TRBV27 and TRBJ1-4, with D perhaps matching TRBD1 (6 bases). The CDR3 contains 14 residues. Trimming cost V 6 bases and J 7 bases, with 15 bases left between them. Germline V gene sequence: CDR1 MNHEY, CDR2 SMNVEV (reference sequence).

This rearrangement joins TRBV19 to TRBJ2-5; D gene ambiguous. Between the trimmed V and J ends, which lost 4 bases and 1 base, there was a span of 7 bases. The CDR3 contains 13 residues. Germline V gene sequence: CDR1 LNHDA, CDR2 SQIVND (reference sequence). In nucleotides, the CDR3 is TGTGCCAGTAGTAGTTCAACCCAAGAGACCCAGTACTTC. Amino acid sequence: CASSSSTQETQYF.

The chain combines TRBV4-1 with TRBJ2-1; either TRBD1 or TRBD2 may fit D (5 bases each). The CDR3 is 13 amino acids. CDR1 is MGHRA and CDR2 is YSYEKL in the germline V gene. V lost 4 bases and J lost 8, with 12 bases in between. CDR3 residues: CASSPTRGYEQFF. The CDR3 bases are TGCGCCAGCAGCCCGACACGGGGCTATGAGCAGTTCTTC.

This clonotype was detected ten times or more. V gene TRBV2 combines with J gene TRBJ1-1, with D maybe TRBD1 (6 bases). V shed 4 bases and J shed 5 bases, with 17 bases lying between them. Germline V gene lookup returns CDR1 SNHLY and CDR2 FYNNEI. The length of the CDR3 is 15 residues. The CDR3 DNA follows: TGTGCCAGCAGTGTGGGACTGAGGCAGGGGACTGAAGCTTTCTTT. Its protein is CASSVGLRQGTEAFF.